The rows below give T cell receptor beta chains drawn from one sample of a study of blood T cell repertoires in COVID-19. TCRdb's copy holds only in-frame clones and misses some; the assay was immunoSEQ multiplex PCR. The table lists fewer than 120,000 clones, more than 75% of them singletons. Input material: peripheral blood. The receptors originated from a woman aged 45-59 years with acute or convalescent COVID-19. The CDR3 runs from the conserved cysteine through the conserved F or W. Fields, in order: D gene, V gene, J gene, clone size, CDR3 DNA, CDR3 protein. The D gene is left open where the match is weak. Clone size appears in some rows only: once, few, many, or a class for an expanded clone.

.	TRBV27	TRBJ2-7	.	TGTGCCAGCAGCCTGCAAAGGGGGGGTACCTACGAGCAGTACTTC	CASSLQRGGTYEQYF
TRBD2	TRBV19	TRBJ2-3	few	TGTGCCAGTAGTCCGACGGGTAGCGGGAGGGCCGAAGATACGCAGTATTTT	CASSPTGSGRAEDTQYF
.	TRBV14	TRBJ2-7	.	TGTGCCAGCAGCCAAGATCAGGGCTACTCCTACGAGCAGTACTTC	CASSQDQGYSYEQYF
TRBD1	TRBV28	TRBJ1-2	.	TGTGCCAGCAGACTCCACAGGGGCTATGGCTACACCTTC	CASRLHRGYGYTF
TRBD1	TRBV24-1	TRBJ1-2	once	TGTGCCACCAGTGATTCTACCGCGACAGGGGAGAACGGCTACACCTTC	CATSDSTATGENGYTF
.	TRBV5-1	TRBJ1-2	.	TGCGCCAGCACTCAAGGGAGCCCGTATGGCTACACCTTC	CASTQGSPYGYTF
TRBD1	TRBV27	TRBJ1-4	few	TGTGCCAGCAGCCTGACAGGGGGAGAGAATGAAAAACTGTTTTTT	CASSLTGGENEKLFF
TRBD1	TRBV24-1	TRBJ2-2	.	TGTGCCACCAGTGATCCCGGGACAGCGAACACCGGGGAGCTGTTTTTT	CATSDPGTANTGELFF
TRBD1	TRBV5-1	TRBJ1-5	.	TGCGCCAGCAGCCTCCGGGACAGCCGGAATCAGCCCCAGCATTTT	CASSLRDSRNQPQHF
TRBD2	TRBV2	TRBJ2-7	.	TGTGCCAGCATGAGGCTAGCGGGTTACGAGCAGTACTTC	CASMRLAGYEQYF
.	TRBV15	TRBJ2-2	once	TGTGCCACCAGCAGAGATCGAACAGTCAACACCGGGGAGCTGTTTTTT	CATSRDRTVNTGELFF
.	TRBV5-4	TRBJ2-1	.	TGTGCCAGCATACAAAACAATGAGCAGTTCTTC	CASIQNNEQFF
TRBD1	TRBV6-6	TRBJ1-6	.	TGTGCCAGCAAAGACAGGGGTTGGAATGGTTCACCCCTCCACTTT	CASKDRGWNGSPLHF
.	TRBV4-1	TRBJ2-1	.	TGCGCCAGCAGCTCATCGCTTATGGGCGTATACTACAATGAGCAGTTCTTC	CASSSSLMGVYYNEQFF
TRBD2	TRBV7-9	TRBJ2-1	.	TGTGCCAGCAGCCAACTAGCGGGAGCGGGCGCCTACAATGAGCAGTTCTTC	CASSQLAGAGAYNEQFF
TRBD1	TRBV4-1	TRBJ2-1	.	TGCGCCAGCAGCCTCTCGGGACAGGGAGACAATGAGCAGTTCTTC	CASSLSGQGDNEQFF
.	TRBV3-1/TRBV3-2	TRBJ2-1	.	TGTGCCAGCAGGGACAACTACAATGAGCAGTTCTTC	CASRDNYNEQFF
.	TRBV4-1	TRBJ2-1	.	TGCGCCAGCAGCCAGGGGGGATCCAATGAGCAGTTCTTC	CASSQGGSNEQFF
TRBD1	TRBV7-2	TRBJ2-7	.	TGTGCCAGCAGCTTAGCAGGGACAGGGGGTGCGGCGGTCTACGAGCAGTACTTC	CASSLAGTGGAAVYEQYF
.	TRBV5-1	TRBJ2-1	.	TGCGCCAGCAGCTTGATAACAGTTACCTACAATGAGCAGTTCTTC	CASSLITVTYNEQFF
TRBD2	TRBV28	TRBJ2-1	once	TGTGCCAGCAGTGCCGGGAAAGCGGGGATTTACAATGAGCAGTTCTTC	CASSAGKAGIYNEQFF
.	TRBV2	TRBJ2-5	.	TGTGCCAGCAGTTATGTAGCGGTGGAAGGGGAGACCCAGTACTTC	CASSYVAVEGETQYF
TRBD1	TRBV27	TRBJ1-5	.	TGTGCCAGCAGTTCGTTCACAGGGGTAAGAAATCAGCCCCAGCATTTT	CASSSFTGVRNQPQHF
.	TRBV27	TRBJ1-6	.	TGTGCCAGCAGGCCCGGGAATGGTTCACCCCTCCACTTT	CASRPGNGSPLHF
.	TRBV7-2	TRBJ1-1	once	TGTGCCAGCAGCTTAGGAGGTCGGGGGGGCGTCGGGTACACTGAAGCTTTCTTT	CASSLGGRGGVGYTEAFF
TRBD1	TRBV5-1	TRBJ2-7	.	TGCGCCAGCAGCTTAAAACTACAGGGGGTCGGGTCTTACGAGCAGTACTTC	CASSLKLQGVGSYEQYF
.	TRBV5-1	TRBJ2-3	.	TGCGCCAGCAGGTTCCTAACGGGAGATACGCAGTATTTT	CASRFLTGDTQYF
TRBD2	TRBV28	TRBJ2-2	once	TGTGCCAGCAGTTTCCCCGGGACTAGCGGGAGGACCGGGGAGCTGTTTTTT	CASSFPGTSGRTGELFF
.	TRBV18	TRBJ1-1	.	TGTGCCAGCTCACCCCCCGTCGGGAACACTGAAGCTTTCTTT	CASSPPVGNTEAFF
.	TRBV14	TRBJ1-4	.	TGTGCCAGCAGCCAAGATCTGGCCCAGGGTAATGAAAAACTGTTTTTT	CASSQDLAQGNEKLFF
.	TRBV7-8	TRBJ2-3	.	TGTGCCAGCAGTTACCAGGGTCTGGATACGCAGTATTTT	CASSYQGLDTQYF
.	TRBV20-1	TRBJ1-2	.	TGCAGTGCTAGTTTGACAGCGGGCTATGGCTACACCTTC	CSASLTAGYGYTF
.	TRBV21-1	TRBJ1-5	.	TGTGCCAGCAGCAACAGGGGTGGGTCGACATATAGCAATCAGCCCCAGCATTTT	CASSNRGGSTYSNQPQHF
TRBD1	TRBV18	TRBJ1-1	.	TGTGCCAGCTCACCACGCCTGACAGGGGTGAACACTGAAGCTTTCTTT	CASSPRLTGVNTEAFF
TRBD1	TRBV3-1/TRBV3-2	TRBJ2-7	.	TGTGCCAGCACCCCGGGACAGAGCTCCTACGAGCAGTACTTC	CASTPGQSSYEQYF
TRBD1	TRBV7-9	TRBJ1-1	.	TGTGCCAGCAGCCCGGGACAGGGTGAAGCTTTCTTT	CASSPGQGEAFF
TRBD1	TRBV19	TRBJ1-5	.	TGTGCCAGTAGTATGAGGGGGCCTCAGCCCCAGCATTTT	CASSMRGPQPQHF
TRBD1	TRBV2	TRBJ2-7	.	TGTGCCAGCAGTATGGGACAGATCCTCTACGAGCAGTACTTC	CASSMGQILYEQYF
.	TRBV19	TRBJ2-2	.	TGTGCCAGTAACCCAGGATTTGTAGGCACCGGGGAGCTGTTTTTT	CASNPGFVGTGELFF
.	TRBV2	TRBJ1-5	.	TGTGCCAGCAGAGGACAGCCCAATCAGCCCCAGCATTTT	CASRGQPNQPQHF
.	TRBV5-1	TRBJ2-2	once	TGCGCCAGCCAGGCGGGGCTATCGAACACCGGGGAGCTGTTTTTT	CASQAGLSNTGELFF
.	TRBV5-5	TRBJ2-7	.	TGTGCCAGCAGCTTGTCGGTTGCGGGGAGTTTATACGAGCAGTACTTC	CASSLSVAGSLYEQYF
.	TRBV15	TRBJ2-2	.	TGTGCCACCAGCCCCCGGGACATCGGAGCCGGGGAGCTGTTTTTT	CATSPRDIGAGELFF
.	TRBV18	TRBJ2-7	.	TGTGCCAGCTCACCATGGAGGGGGCAGGAAGAGCAGTACTTC	CASSPWRGQEEQYF
.	TRBV28	TRBJ2-7	.	TGTGCCAGCAGTCAACTCGGGGAAACGGGGTTATCAGGGCAGTACTTC	CASSQLGETGLSGQYF
.	TRBV2	TRBJ2-1	.	TGTGCCAGCAGACGACTAGTTGCGGGGTTCGGTGAGCAGTTCTTC	CASRRLVAGFGEQFF
.	TRBV18	TRBJ2-7	.	TGTGCCAGCTCACCACCCGAGAACTACGAGCAGTACTTC	CASSPPENYEQYF
.	TRBV5-1	TRBJ2-2	.	TGCGCCAGCAGCTTCATGCAGGGGCCCACCGGGGAGCTGTTTTTT	CASSFMQGPTGELFF